This TCR beta chain emerged from a study of T cell responses to AZD1222 COVID-19 vaccine. Study-wide results and caveats: Most donors were white British and more were female, and clonal diversity was possibly underestimated. Increases in Spike-specific TCR breadth and depth were seen after two AZD1222 doses.

Some clones are missing from TCRdb's copy, which holds only in-frame ones; the method was immunoSEQ multiplex PCR. The sample contains roughly 110,000 clones, over 80% of which appear only once. To note about this clone: Its antigen is undetermined.

V was shortened by 4 bases and J by 0 bases, with 10 bases between the two germline ends. The germline CDR1 and CDR2 sequences are MNHEY and SVGAGI. The CDR3 is made up of 15 amino acids. Investigators merged groups given second doses at roughly 4 or roughly 12 weeks. This chain links TRBV6-5 with TRBJ1-3; D remains ambiguous. This sequence was found in an adult who received the AZD1222 COVID-19 vaccine. The specimen comprised peripheral blood, sampled 28 days after the second AZD1222 dose. CDR3 nucleotides: TGTGCCAGCAGTTTGACGAGGTCCTCTGGAAACACCATATATTTT. This sequence encodes CASSLTRSSGNTIYF.